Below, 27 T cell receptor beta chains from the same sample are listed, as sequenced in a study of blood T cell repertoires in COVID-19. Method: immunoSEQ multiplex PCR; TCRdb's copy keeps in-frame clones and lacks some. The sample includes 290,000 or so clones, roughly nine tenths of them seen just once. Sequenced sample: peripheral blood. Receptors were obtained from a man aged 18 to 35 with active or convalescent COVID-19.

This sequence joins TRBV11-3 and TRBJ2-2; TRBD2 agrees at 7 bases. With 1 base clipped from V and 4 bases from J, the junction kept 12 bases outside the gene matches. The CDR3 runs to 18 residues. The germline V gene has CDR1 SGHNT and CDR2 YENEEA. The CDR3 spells CASSLASRDYLSTGELFF. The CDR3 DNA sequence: TGTGCCAGCAGCTTAGCTTCCCGGGACTACCTATCCACCGGGGAGCTGTTTTTT.

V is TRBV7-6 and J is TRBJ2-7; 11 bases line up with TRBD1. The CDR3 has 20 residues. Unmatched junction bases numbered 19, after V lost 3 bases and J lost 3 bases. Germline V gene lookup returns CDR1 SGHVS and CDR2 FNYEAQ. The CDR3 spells CASSFLPPPGQGGQFYEQYF. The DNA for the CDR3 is TGTGCCAGCAGCTTCCTACCACCTCCGGGACAGGGGGGCCAATTCTACGAGCAGTACTTC.

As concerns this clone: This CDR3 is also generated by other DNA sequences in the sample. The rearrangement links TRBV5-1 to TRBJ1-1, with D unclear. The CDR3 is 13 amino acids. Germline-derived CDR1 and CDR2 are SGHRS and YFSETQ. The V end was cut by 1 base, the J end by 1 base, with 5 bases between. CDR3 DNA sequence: TGCGCCAGCAGCTTGCGAGAGAACACTGAAGCTTTCTTT. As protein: CASSLRENTEAFF.

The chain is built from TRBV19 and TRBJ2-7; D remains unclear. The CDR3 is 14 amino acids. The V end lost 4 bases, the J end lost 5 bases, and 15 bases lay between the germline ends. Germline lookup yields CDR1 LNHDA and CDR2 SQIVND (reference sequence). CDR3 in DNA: TGTGCCAGTAGTACCCTGGCAGGCACGAACGAGCAGTACTTC. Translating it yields CASSTLAGTNEQYF.

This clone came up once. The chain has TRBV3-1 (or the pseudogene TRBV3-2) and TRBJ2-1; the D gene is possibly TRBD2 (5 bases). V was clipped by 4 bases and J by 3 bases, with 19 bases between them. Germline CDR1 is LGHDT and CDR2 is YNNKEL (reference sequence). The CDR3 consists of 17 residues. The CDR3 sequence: CASSLPEPDDYYNEQFF. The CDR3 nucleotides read TGTGCCAGCAGCCTGCCGGAGCCCGATGACTACTACAATGAGCAGTTCTTC.

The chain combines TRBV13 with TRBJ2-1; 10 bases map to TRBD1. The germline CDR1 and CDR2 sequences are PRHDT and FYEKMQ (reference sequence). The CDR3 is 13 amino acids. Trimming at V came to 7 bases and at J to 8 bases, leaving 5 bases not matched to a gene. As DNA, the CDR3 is TGTGCCAGCACCCAGGACAGGGGGGATGAGCAGTTCTTC. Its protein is CASTQDRGDEQFF.

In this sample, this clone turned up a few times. CDR3 coding DNA: TGTGCCAGCTCACCGGACAAACCTGGGGCCTACGAGCAGTACTTC. Protein: CASSPDKPGAYEQYF. V gene TRBV18 combines with J gene TRBJ2-7; TRBD1 might be the D (5 bases). Trimming removed 3 bases from V and 2 bases from J, with 14 bases in between. This CDR3 spans 15 amino acids. Germline values: CDR1 KGHSH, CDR2 LQKENI.

As DNA, the CDR3 is TGTGCCAGTAGACTGACAGTGAACACTGAAGCTTTCTTT. Protein product: CASRLTVNTEAFF. The chain employs TRBV19 and TRBJ1-1; perhaps TRBD1 as D (5 bases). In germline, CDR1 is LNHDA, CDR2 SQIVND (reference sequence). There are 13 residues in the CDR3. Trimming shortened V by 6 bases and J by 0 bases, and 8 bases separated the two germline ends.

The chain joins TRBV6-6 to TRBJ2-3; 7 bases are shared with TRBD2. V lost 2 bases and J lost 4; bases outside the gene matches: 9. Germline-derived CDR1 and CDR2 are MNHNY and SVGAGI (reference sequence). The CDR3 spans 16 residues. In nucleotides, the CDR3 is TGTGCCAGCAGTTACAGTCCGGGAGGAGGGGCAGATACGCAGTATTTT. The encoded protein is CASSYSPGGGADTQYF.

This CDR3 reads CASSFRRNSPLHF. The CDR3 DNA follows: TGTGCCAGCAGTTTTCGTCGTAATTCACCCCTCCACTTT. The genes are TRBV28 and TRBJ1-6; no clear D. Trimming left V 3 bases short and J 6 bases short, with 6 bases between. The CDR3 totals 13 residues. Germline V gives CDR1 MDHEN, CDR2 SYDVKM.

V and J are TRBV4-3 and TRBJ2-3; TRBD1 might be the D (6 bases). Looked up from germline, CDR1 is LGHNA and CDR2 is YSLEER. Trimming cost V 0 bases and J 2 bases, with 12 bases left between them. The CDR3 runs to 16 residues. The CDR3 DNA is TGCGCCAGCAGCCAAGATCGAGACAGGTTCACAGATACGCAGTATTTT. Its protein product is CASSQDRDRFTDTQYF.

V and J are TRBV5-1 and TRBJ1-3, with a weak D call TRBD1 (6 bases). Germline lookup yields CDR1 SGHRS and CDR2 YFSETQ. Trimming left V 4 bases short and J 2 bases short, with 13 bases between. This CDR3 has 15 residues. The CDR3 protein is CASSPLQGTGNTIYF. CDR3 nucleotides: TGCGCCAGCAGCCCCTTACAGGGCACTGGAAACACCATATATTTT. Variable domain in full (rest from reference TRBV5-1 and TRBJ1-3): KAGVTQTPRYLIKTRGQQVTLSCSPISGHRSVSWYQQTPGQGLQFLFEYFSETQRNKGNFPGRFSGRQFSNSRSEMNVSTLELGDSALYLCASSPLQGTGNTIYFGEGSWLTVV.

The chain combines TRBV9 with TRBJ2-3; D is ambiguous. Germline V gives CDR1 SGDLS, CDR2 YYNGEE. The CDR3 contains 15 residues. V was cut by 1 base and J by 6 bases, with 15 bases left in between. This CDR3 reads CASSVLGEKSDTQYF. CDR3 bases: TGTGCCAGCAGCGTACTAGGAGAAAAGTCGGATACGCAGTATTTT.

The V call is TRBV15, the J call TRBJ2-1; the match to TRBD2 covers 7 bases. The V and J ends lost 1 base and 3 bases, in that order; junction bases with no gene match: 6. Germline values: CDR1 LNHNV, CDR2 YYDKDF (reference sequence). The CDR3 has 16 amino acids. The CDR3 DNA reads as TGTGCCACCAGCAGAGCGCCAGCGGGGTTCTACAATGAGCAGTTCTTC. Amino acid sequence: CATSRAPAGFYNEQFF.

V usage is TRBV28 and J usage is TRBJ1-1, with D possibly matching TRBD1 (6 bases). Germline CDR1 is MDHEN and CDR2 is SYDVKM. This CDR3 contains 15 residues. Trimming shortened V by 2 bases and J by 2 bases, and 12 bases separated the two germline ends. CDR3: CASSLRGTANTEAFF. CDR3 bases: TGTGCCAGCAGTTTAAGGGGGACGGCCAACACTGAAGCTTTCTTT. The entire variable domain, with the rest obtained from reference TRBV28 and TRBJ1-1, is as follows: DVKVTQSSRYLVKRTGEKVFLECVQDMDHENMFWYRQDPGLGLRLIYFSYDVKMKEKGDIPEGYSVSREKKERFSLILESASTNQTSMYLCASSLRGTANTEAFFGQGTRLTVV.

The CDR3 spells CASSVAGTQETQYF. The CDR3 DNA is TGTGCCAGCAGCGTAGCGGGTACCCAAGAGACCCAGTACTTC. V and J are TRBV9 and TRBJ2-5; no reliable D call. The CDR3 runs to 14 residues. Germline lookup yields CDR1 SGDLS and CDR2 YYNGEE. Trimming took off 0 bases at V and 1 base at J, with 7 bases between the two ends.

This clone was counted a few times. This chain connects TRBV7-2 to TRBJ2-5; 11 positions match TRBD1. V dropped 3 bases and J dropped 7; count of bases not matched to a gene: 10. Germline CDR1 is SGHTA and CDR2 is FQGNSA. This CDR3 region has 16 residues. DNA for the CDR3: TGTGCCAGCAGCTTTAGACCAGGGACAGGGGGGCTGACCCAGTACTTC. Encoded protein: CASSFRPGTGGLTQYF.

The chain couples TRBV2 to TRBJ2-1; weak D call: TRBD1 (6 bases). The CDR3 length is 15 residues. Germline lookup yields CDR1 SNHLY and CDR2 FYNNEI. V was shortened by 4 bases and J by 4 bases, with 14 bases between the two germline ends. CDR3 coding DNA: TGTGCCAGCAGTGGAGAACAGGGTTTGTACAATGAGCAGTTCTTC. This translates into CASSGEQGLYNEQFF. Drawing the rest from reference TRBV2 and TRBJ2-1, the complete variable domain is EPEVTQTPSHQVTQMGQEVILRCVPISNHLYFYWYRQILGQKVEFLVSFYNNEISEKSEIFDDQFSVERPDGSNFTLKIRSTKLEDSAMYFCASSGEQGLYNEQFFGPGTRLTVL.

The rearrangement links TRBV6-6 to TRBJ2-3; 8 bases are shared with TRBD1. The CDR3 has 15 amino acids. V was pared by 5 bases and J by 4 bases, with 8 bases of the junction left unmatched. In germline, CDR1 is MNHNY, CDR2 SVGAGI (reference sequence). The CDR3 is CASSTAGQGADTQYF. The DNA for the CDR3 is TGTGCCAGCAGTACGGCCGGACAGGGCGCAGATACGCAGTATTTT.

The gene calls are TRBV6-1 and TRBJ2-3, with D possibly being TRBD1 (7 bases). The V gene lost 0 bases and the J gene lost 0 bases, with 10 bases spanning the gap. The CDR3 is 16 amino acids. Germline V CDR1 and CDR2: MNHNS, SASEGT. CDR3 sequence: CASSEAGGGSTDTQYF. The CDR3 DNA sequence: TGTGCCAGCAGTGAAGCTGGAGGGGGCAGCACAGATACGCAGTATTTT.

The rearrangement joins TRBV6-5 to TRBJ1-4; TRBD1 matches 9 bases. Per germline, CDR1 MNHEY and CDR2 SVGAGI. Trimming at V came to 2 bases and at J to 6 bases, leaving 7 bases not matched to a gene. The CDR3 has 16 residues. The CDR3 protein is CASSYESGTGHEKLFF. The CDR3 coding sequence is TGTGCCAGCAGTTACGAATCCGGGACAGGGCATGAAAAACTGTTTTTT.

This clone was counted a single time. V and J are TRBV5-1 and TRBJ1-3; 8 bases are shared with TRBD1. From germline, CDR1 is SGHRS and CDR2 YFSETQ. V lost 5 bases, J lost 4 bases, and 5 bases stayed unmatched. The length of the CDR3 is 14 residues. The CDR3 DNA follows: TGCGCCAGCAGACCGGGACAGGAGGGAAACACCATATATTTT. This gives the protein CASRPGQEGNTIYF.

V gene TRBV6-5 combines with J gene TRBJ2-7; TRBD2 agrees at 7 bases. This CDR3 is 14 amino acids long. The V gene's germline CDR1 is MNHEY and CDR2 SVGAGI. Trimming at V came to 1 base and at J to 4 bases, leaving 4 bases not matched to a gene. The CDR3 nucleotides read TGTGCCAGCAGTTACTGGGGGGGTTGGTACGAGCAGTACTTC. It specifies CASSYWGGWYEQYF.

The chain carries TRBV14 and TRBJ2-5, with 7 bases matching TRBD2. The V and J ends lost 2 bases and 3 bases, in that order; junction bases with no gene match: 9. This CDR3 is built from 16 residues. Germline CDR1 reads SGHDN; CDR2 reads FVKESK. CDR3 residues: CASSQTAGTKKETQYF. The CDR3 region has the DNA TGTGCCAGCAGCCAAACTGCCGGGACTAAGAAAGAGACCCAGTACTTC.

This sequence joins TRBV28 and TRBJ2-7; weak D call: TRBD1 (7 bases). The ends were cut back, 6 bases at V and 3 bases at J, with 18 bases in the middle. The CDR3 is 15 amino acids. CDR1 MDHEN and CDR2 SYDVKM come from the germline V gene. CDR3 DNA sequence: TGTGCCAGCAGCTCGCTTCACCAGGGGGGCTACGAGCAGTACTTC. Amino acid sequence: CASSSLHQGGYEQYF. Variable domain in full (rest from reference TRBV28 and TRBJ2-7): DVKVTQSSRYLVKRTGEKVFLECVQDMDHENMFWYRQDPGLGLRLIYFSYDVKMKEKGDIPEGYSVSREKKERFSLILESASTNQTSMYLCASSSLHQGGYEQYFGPGTRLTVT.

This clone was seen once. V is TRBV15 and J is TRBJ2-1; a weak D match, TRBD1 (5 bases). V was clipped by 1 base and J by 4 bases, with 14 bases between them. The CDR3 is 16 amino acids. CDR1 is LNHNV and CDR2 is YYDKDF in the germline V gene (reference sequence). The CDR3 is CATSRGGSLGYNEQFF. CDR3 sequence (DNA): TGTGCCACCAGCAGAGGGGGCTCCTTGGGATACAATGAGCAGTTCTTC.

The CDR3 loop is CASSNPSRGYGELFF. The CDR3 coding sequence is TGTGCCAGTAGTAACCCAAGCCGCGGGTACGGGGAGCTGTTTTTT. This sequence joins TRBV19 and TRBJ2-2; TRBD2 might be the D (5 bases). The CDR3 sequence is 15 residues long. Germline values: CDR1 LNHDA, CDR2 SQIVND (reference sequence). Trimming took 4 bases from V and 7 from J, leaving 16 bases between them.